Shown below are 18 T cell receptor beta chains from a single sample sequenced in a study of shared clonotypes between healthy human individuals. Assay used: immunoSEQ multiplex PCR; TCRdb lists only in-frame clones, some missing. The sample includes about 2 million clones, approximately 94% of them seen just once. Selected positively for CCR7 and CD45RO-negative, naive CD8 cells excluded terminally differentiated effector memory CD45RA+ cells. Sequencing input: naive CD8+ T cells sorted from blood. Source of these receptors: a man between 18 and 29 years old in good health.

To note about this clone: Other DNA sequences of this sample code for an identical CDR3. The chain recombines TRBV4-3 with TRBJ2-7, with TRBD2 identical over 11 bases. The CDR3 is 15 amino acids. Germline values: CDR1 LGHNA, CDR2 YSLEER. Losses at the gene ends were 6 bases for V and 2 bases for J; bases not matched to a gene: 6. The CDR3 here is CASSPGTSGAYEQYF. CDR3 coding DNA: TGCGCCAGCAGTCCCGGGACTAGCGGCGCCTACGAGCAGTACTTC.

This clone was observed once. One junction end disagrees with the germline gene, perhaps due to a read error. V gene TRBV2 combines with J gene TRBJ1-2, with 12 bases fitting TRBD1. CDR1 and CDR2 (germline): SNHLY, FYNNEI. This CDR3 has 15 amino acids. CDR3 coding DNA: TGTGTCAGCAGTACCGGGACAGGGGGCATCGGCGGCTACACCTTC. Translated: CVSSTGTGGIGGYTF.

The CDR3 is CASGAGGTSGRSYNEQFF. The CDR3, as DNA: TGTGCCAGCGGGGCGGGTGGGACTAGCGGGAGGTCCTACAATGAGCAGTTCTTC. The chain is built from TRBV2 and TRBJ2-1; 15 nucleotides line up with TRBD2. CDR1 and CDR2 from the germline V gene are SNHLY and FYNNEI. The CDR3 has 18 residues. Trimming took 8 bases from V and 1 from J; bases not matched to a gene: 9.

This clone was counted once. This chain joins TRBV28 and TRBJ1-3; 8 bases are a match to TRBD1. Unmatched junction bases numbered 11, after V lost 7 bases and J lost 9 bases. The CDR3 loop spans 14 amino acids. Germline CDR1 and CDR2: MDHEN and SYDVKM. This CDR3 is CASKNQGAEITIYF. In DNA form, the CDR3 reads TGTGCCAGCAAAAACCAGGGGGCTGAGATCACCATATATTTT.

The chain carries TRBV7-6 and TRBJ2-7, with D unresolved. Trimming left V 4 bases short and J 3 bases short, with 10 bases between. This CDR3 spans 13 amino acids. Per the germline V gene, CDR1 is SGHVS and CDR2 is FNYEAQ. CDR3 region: CASSSSPDYEQYF. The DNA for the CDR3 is TGTGCCAGCAGCTCATCTCCGGACTACGAGCAGTACTTC.

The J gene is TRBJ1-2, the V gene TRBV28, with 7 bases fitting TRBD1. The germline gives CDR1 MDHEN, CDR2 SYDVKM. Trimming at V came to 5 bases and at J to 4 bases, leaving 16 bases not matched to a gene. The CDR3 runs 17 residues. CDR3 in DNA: TGTGCCAGCAGTCCCTCGCGGGGCAGGGGGGCGTTCTATGGCTACACCTTC. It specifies CASSPSRGRGAFYGYTF.

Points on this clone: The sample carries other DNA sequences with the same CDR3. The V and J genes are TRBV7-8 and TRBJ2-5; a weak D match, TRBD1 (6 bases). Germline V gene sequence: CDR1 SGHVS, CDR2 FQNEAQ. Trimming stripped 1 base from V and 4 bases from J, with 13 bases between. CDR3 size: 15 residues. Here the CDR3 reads CASSLVGGGGETQYF. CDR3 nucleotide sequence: TGTGCCAGCAGCTTAGTAGGGGGTGGCGGAGAGACCCAGTACTTC.

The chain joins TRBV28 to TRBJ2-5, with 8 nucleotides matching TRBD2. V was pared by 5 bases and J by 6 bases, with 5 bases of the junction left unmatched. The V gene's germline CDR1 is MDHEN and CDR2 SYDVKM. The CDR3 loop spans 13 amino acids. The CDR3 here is CASSAGGMQTQYF. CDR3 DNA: TGTGCCAGCAGTGCGGGGGGCATGCAGACCCAGTACTTC. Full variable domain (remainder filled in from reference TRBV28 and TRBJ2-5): DVKVTQSSRYLVKRTGEKVFLECVQDMDHENMFWYRQDPGLGLRLIYFSYDVKMKEKGDIPEGYSVSREKKERFSLILESASTNQTSMYLCASSAGGMQTQYFGPGTRLLVL.

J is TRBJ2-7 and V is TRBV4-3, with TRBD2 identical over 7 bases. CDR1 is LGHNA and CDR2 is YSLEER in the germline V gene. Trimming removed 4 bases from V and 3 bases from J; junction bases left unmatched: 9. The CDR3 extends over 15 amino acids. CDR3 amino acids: CASSRLLAPGYEQYF. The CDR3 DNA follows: TGCGCCAGCAGCCGCCTACTAGCGCCCGGCTACGAGCAGTACTTC.

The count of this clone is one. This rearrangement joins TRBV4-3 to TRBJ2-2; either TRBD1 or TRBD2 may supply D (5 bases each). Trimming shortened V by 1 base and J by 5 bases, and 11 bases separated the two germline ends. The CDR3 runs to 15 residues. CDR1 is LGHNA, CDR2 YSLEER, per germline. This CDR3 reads CASSQGGTPTGELFF. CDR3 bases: TGCGCCAGCAGCCAAGGAGGGACCCCGACCGGGGAGCTGTTTTTT.

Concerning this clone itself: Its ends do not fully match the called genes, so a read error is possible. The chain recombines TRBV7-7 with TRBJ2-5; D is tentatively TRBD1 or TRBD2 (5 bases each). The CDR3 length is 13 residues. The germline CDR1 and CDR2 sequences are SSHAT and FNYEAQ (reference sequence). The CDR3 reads CASSPGGTETQYF. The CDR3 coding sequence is TGTGCTAGCAGCCCTGGTGGGACGGAGACCCAGTACTTC.

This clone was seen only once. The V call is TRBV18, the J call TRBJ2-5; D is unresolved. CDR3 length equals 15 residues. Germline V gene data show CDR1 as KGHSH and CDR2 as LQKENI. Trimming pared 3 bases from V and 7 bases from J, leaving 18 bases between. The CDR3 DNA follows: TGTGCCAGCTCACCGGTAGAACAAGGCCCATCGACCCAGTACTTC. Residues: CASSPVEQGPSTQYF. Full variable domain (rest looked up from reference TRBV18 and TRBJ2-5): NAGVMQNPRHLVRRRGQEARLRCSPMKGHSHVYWYRQLPEEGLKFMVYLQKENIIDESGMPKERFSAEFPKEGPSILRIQQVVRGDSAAYFCASSPVEQGPSTQYFGPGTRLLVL.

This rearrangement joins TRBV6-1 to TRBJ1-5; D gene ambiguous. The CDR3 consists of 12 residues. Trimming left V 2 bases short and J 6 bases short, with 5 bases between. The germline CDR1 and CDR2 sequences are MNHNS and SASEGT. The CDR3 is CASSEFSQPQHF. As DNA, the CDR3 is TGTGCCAGCAGTGAATTTAGTCAGCCCCAGCATTTT.

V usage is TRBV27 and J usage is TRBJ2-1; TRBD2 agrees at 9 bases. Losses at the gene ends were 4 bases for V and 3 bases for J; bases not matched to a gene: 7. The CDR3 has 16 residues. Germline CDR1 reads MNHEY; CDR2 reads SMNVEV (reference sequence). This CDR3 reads CASSSGVAGDYNEQFF. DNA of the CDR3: TGTGCCAGCAGTTCGGGAGTAGCGGGGGACTACAATGAGCAGTTCTTC.

CDR3 coding DNA: TGTGCCAGCAGCTTAAGGTCTATGGAGACCCAGTACTTC. It encodes CASSLRSMETQYF. V is TRBV7-6 and J is TRBJ2-5; D is ambiguous. The germline gives CDR1 SGHVS, CDR2 FNYEAQ. This CDR3 is built from 13 residues. The ends were cut back, 2 bases at V and 5 bases at J, with 9 bases in the middle.

CDR3 region: CASSWEVNSGNTIYF. The CDR3 region has the DNA TGTGCCAGCAGCTGGGAGGTAAACTCTGGAAACACCATATATTTT. The chain combines TRBV5-5 with TRBJ1-3, with D unresolved. The CDR3 contains 15 residues. Trimming left V 3 bases short and J 0 bases short, with 10 bases between. Germline CDR1 reads SGHKS; CDR2 reads YYEKEE (reference sequence).

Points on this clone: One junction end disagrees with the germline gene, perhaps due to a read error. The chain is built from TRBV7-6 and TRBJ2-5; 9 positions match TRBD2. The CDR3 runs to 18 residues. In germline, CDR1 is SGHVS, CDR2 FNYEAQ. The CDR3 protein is CASTLESAGGPRQETQYF. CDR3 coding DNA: TGTGCCAGCACCTTAGAATCCGCGGGGGGGCCGCGGCAAGAGACCCAGTACTTC.

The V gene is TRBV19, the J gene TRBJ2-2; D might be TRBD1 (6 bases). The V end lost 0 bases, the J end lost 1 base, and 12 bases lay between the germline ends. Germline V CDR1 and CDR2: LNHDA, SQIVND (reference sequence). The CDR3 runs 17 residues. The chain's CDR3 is CASSIDLTGRNTGELFF. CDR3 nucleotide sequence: TGTGCCAGTAGTATAGATCTAACAGGGAGGAACACCGGGGAGCTGTTTTTT.